The 17 T cell receptor beta chains listed next were all sequenced from one sample in a study of blood T cell repertoires in COVID-19. Here immunoSEQ multiplex PCR was the method, and the copy in TCRdb shows in-frame clones only, minus some. The sample consists of 300,000 to 400,000 clones, around nine tenths of them appearing once. Sequencing was carried out using PBMCs or T cells enriched from blood (not recorded which). The source of these receptors is a woman in her 30s with acute COVID-19.

The gene calls are TRBV9 and TRBJ2-7, with D maybe TRBD1 (6 bases). This CDR3 comprises 15 residues. The germline V gene encodes CDR1 SGDLS and CDR2 YYNGEE. With 0 bases removed from V and 5 bases from J, the gap between germline ends came to 15 bases. The CDR3 sequence is CASSVAVQGYDEQYF. The DNA for the CDR3 is TGTGCCAGCAGCGTAGCTGTACAGGGATACGACGAGCAGTACTTC.

The chain uses TRBV19 and TRBJ1-1; the D gene is possibly TRBD1 (6 bases). The V end was cut by 5 bases, the J end by 4 bases, with 14 bases between. The germline CDR1 and CDR2 sequences are LNHDA and SQIVND (reference sequence). The CDR3 consists of 14 residues. Written as DNA, the CDR3 is TGTGCCAGTAGTTTTAAGGGGGTCGGCACTGAAGCTTTCTTT. It is translated as CASSFKGVGTEAFF.

The chain recombines TRBV7-3 with TRBJ1-1; a possible D gene is TRBD1 (6 bases). The CDR3 extends over 18 amino acids. V gave up 4 bases and J gave up 1 base, with 22 bases separating them. Germline V gene data show CDR1 as SGHTA and CDR2 as FQGTGA. In DNA, the CDR3 is TGTGCCAGCAGCTCGCGAGCGCATACAGGGTCTGCGAACACTGAAGCTTTCTTT. It codes for CASSSRAHTGSANTEAFF.

This sequence joins TRBV21-1 and TRBJ1-1. TRBV21-1 corresponds to a pseudogene. This CDR3 has 13 residues. Here the CDR3 reads CALNGRRNTEAFF. The CDR3 DNA sequence: TGTGCCCTCAACGGGAGACGGAACACTGAAGCTTTCTTT.

This clone came up a few times. J is TRBJ2-3 and V is TRBV6-5; perhaps TRBD1 as D (6 bases). The V gene lost 4 bases and the J gene lost 3 bases, with 8 bases spanning the gap. CDR1 and CDR2 from the germline V gene are MNHEY and SVGAGI. CDR3 length: 13 amino acids. The CDR3 region is CASSFGQTDTQYF. The CDR3 DNA reads as TGTGCCAGCAGTTTCGGACAGACAGATACGCAGTATTTT.

This sequence joins TRBV5-8 and TRBJ2-1, with TRBD1 identical over 9 bases. Germline CDR1 is SGHTS and CDR2 is YDEGEE. There are 15 residues in the CDR3. The trim removed 6 bases at V and 1 base at J, leaving 5 bases unmatched. CDR3 nucleotide sequence: TGTGCCAGCAACTATGGACAGGGGTCCTACAATGAGCAGTTCTTC. Translation gives CASNYGQGSYNEQFF.

V is TRBV19 and J is TRBJ1-1; D not resolved. This CDR3 spans 14 amino acids. CDR1 and CDR2 from the germline V gene are LNHDA and SQIVND (reference sequence). The V end was cut by 4 bases, the J end by 0 bases, with 9 bases between. The CDR3 sequence: CASSTHGMNTEAFF. The CDR3 nucleotides read TGTGCCAGTAGTACCCACGGGATGAACACTGAAGCTTTCTTT.

The CDR3 sequence: CASTGTDSYEQYF. CDR3 in DNA: TGTGCCAGCACCGGGACAGACTCCTACGAGCAGTACTTC. The chain couples TRBV6-5 to TRBJ2-7; 7 nucleotides match TRBD1. V shed 7 bases and J 0 bases; nucleotides not matched to a gene: 3. The CDR3 has 13 amino acids. Germline loops: CDR1 MNHEY, CDR2 SVGAGI.

V usage is TRBV7-2 and J usage is TRBJ2-3, with a tentative D call TRBD2 (5 bases). Germline V CDR1 and CDR2: SGHTA, FQGNSA. Trimming left V 5 bases short and J 2 bases short, with 8 bases between. The CDR3 covers 13 residues. In nucleotides, the CDR3 is TGTGCCAGCAGCCGAGGGAACACAGATACGCAGTATTTT. Translating it yields CASSRGNTDTQYF. The variable domain in full, completed from reference TRBV7-2 and TRBJ2-3, reads GAGVSQSPSNKVTEKGKDVELRCDPISGHTALYWYRQSLGQGLEFLIYFQGNSAPDKSGLPSDRFSAERTGGSVSTLTIQRTQQEDSAVYLCASSRGNTDTQYFGPGTRLTVL.

This chain links TRBV6-2 or TRBV6-3 with TRBJ2-1; D is ambiguous. CDR1 and CDR2 from the germline V gene are MNHEY and SVGEGT. V was clipped by 5 bases and J by 4 bases, with 3 bases between them. The CDR3 sequence is 11 residues long. DNA for the CDR3: TGTGCCAGCAGTCGTTACAATGAGCAGTTCTTC. This codes for CASSRYNEQFF.

This chain links TRBV27 with TRBJ1-1; tentatively, D is TRBD1 (6 bases). This CDR3 is built from 17 residues. V was clipped by 5 bases and J by 5 bases, with 24 bases between them. From germline, CDR1 is MNHEY and CDR2 SMNVEV (reference sequence). The CDR3 region is CASSPARMTGRRTEAFF. For the CDR3, the DNA is TGTGCCAGCAGTCCCGCACGAATGACAGGACGGAGGACTGAAGCTTTCTTT.

This clone was picked up one time. The chain uses TRBV5-1 and TRBJ2-4; 8 bases fit TRBD1. V lost 3 bases, J lost 0 bases, and 17 bases stayed unmatched. The CDR3 extends over 20 amino acids. Germline V gives CDR1 SGHRS, CDR2 YFSETQ. CDR3 residues: CASSSGQGGHLGLAKNIQYF. The CDR3 region has the DNA TGCGCCAGCAGCTCCGGACAGGGTGGGCACCTTGGTCTAGCCAAAAACATTCAGTACTTC.

V usage is TRBV5-1 and J usage is TRBJ2-7, with 11 bases fitting TRBD1. Germline values: CDR1 SGHRS, CDR2 YFSETQ. This CDR3 is 13 amino acids long. The trim removed 4 bases at V and 6 bases at J, leaving 3 bases unmatched. CDR3 protein: CASSMGTGGEQYF. CDR3 sequence (DNA): TGCGCCAGCAGCATGGGGACAGGGGGCGAGCAGTACTTC.

The V call is TRBV24-1, the J call TRBJ2-1; D is unresolved. The V end lost 4 bases, the J end lost 15 bases, and 12 bases lay between the germline ends. Germline CDR1 KGHDR, CDR2 SFDVKD. The CDR3 is 11 amino acids. The CDR3 nucleotides are TGTGCCACCAGTGAAAACGCGGAATGGTTCTTC. Its protein product is CATSENAEWFF.

The chain is built from TRBV3-1 (or the pseudogene TRBV3-2) and TRBJ1-3; D may be TRBD1 (5 bases). In germline, CDR1 is LGHDT, CDR2 YNNKEL (reference sequence). The germline V and J ends were trimmed by 1 base and 5 bases, with 9 bases remaining between them. CDR3 length: 14 amino acids. CDR3 sequence: CASSQGQSRNTIYF. CDR3 coding DNA: TGTGCCAGCAGCCAAGGACAGTCGAGAAACACCATATATTTT.

The chain has TRBV9 and TRBJ2-1; D perhaps matches TRBD2 (5 bases). The CDR3 is 12 residues long. The germline V and J ends were trimmed by 3 bases and 9 bases, with 10 bases remaining between them. CDR1 and CDR2 from the germline V gene are SGDLS and YYNGEE. The CDR3, as DNA: TGTGCCAGCAGCGCTCCTAGCACTGAGCAGTTCTTC. This gives the protein CASSAPSTEQFF. The entire variable domain, with the rest obtained from reference TRBV9 and TRBJ2-1, is as follows: DSGVTQTPKHLITATGQRVTLRCSPRSGDLSVYWYQQSLDQGLQFLIQYYNGEERAKGNILERFSAQQFPDLHSELNLSSLELGDSALYFCASSAPSTEQFFGPGTRLTVL.

This clone was found once. The genes are TRBV5-6 and TRBJ1-5; 7 bases align to TRBD1. J was trimmed by 3 bases and V by 1 base; bases with no gene match: 16. The CDR3 sequence is 19 residues long. Per the germline V gene, CDR1 is SGHDT and CDR2 is YYEEEE. The CDR3 nucleotides read TGTGCCAGCAGCTTGAGCCCCAAACAGGGGTGGCTTTACAATCAGCCCCAGCATTTT. Translated, it gives CASSLSPKQGWLYNQPQHF.